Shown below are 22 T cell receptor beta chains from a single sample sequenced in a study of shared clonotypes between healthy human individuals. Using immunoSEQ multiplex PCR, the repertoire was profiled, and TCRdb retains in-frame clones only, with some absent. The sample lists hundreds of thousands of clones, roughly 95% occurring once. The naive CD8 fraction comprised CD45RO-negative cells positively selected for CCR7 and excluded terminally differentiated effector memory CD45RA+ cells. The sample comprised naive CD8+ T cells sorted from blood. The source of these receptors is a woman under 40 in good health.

The CDR3 protein is CASSEGHKIIEQYF. CDR3 nucleotide sequence: TGTGCCAGCAGTGAGGGGCACAAGATAATCGAGCAGTACTTC. The chain couples TRBV2 to TRBJ2-7, with a tentative D call TRBD1 (5 bases). V was shortened by 3 bases and J by 6 bases, with 15 bases between the two germline ends. Germline V lookup: CDR1 SNHLY, CDR2 FYNNEI. The CDR3 is made up of 14 amino acids.

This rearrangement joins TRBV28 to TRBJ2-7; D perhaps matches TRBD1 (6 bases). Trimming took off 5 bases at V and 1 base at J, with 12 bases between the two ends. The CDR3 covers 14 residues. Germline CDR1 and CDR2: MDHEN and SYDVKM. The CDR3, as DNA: TGTGCCAGCAGTGGGCAGGGGTCGTCCTACGAGCAGTACTTC. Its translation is CASSGQGSSYEQYF. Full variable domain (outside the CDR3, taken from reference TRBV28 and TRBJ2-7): DVKVTQSSRYLVKRTGEKVFLECVQDMDHENMFWYRQDPGLGLRLIYFSYDVKMKEKGDIPEGYSVSREKKERFSLILESASTNQTSMYLCASSGQGSSYEQYFGPGTRLTVT.

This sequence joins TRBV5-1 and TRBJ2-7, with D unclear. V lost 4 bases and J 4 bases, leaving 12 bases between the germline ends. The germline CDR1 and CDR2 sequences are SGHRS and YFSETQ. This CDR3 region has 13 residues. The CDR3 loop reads CASSGVVEYEQYF. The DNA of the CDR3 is TGCGCCAGCAGCGGGGTTGTGGAGTACGAGCAGTACTTC.

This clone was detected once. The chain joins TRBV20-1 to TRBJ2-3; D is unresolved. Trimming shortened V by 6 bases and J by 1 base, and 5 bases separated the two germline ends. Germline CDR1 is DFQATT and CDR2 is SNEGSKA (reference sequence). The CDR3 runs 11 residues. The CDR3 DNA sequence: TGCAGTGCCGATGGCACAGATACGCAGTATTTT. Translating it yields CSADGTDTQYF.

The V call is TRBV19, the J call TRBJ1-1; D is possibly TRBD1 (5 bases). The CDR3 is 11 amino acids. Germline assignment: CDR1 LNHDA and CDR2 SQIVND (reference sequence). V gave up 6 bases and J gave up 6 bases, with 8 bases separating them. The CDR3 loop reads CASSQGAEAFF. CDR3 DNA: TGTGCCAGTAGCCAAGGGGCTGAAGCTTTCTTT.

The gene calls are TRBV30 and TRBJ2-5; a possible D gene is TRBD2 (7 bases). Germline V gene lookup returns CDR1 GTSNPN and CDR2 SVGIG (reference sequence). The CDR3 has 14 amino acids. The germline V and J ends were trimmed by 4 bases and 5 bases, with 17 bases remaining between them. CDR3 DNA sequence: TGTGCCTGGACGTCCGGGGGGCCGGCGGAGACCCAGTACTTC. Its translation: CAWTSGGPAETQYF.

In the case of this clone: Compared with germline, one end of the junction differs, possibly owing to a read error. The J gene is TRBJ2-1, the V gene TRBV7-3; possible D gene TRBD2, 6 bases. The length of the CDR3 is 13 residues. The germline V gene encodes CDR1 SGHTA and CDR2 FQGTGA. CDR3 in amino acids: CASSRDSHNEQFF. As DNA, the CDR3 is TGTGCCAGCAGCCGGGACTCCCACAATGAGCAGTTCTTC.

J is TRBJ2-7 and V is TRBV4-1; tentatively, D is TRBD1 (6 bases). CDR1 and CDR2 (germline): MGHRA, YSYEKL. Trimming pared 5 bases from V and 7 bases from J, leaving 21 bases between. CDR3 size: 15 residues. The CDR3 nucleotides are TGCGCCAGCAGCGCCAGGGGACCGGATCTGCGGGAGCAGTACTTC. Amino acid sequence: CASSARGPDLREQYF.

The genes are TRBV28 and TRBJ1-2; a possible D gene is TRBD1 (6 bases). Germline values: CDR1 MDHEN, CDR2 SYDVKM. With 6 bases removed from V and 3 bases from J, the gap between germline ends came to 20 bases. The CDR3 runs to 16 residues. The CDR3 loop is CASSPYPETGYYGYTF. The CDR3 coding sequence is TGTGCCAGCAGCCCTTACCCCGAGACAGGATACTATGGCTACACCTTC.

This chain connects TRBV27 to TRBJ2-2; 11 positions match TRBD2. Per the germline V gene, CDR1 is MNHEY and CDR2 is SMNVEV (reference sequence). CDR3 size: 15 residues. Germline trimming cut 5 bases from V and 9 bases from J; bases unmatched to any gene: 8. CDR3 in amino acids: CASSALAGGPRELFF. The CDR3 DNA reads TGTGCCAGCAGTGCCTTAGCGGGAGGGCCAAGGGAGCTGTTTTTT.

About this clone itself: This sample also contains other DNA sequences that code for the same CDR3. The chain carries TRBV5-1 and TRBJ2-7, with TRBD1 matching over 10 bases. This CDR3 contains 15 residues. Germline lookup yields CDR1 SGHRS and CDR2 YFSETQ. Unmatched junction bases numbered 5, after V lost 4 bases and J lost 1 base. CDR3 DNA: TGCGCCAGCAGCCCCGGACAGGGGGTTTCCTACGAGCAGTACTTC. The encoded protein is CASSPGQGVSYEQYF. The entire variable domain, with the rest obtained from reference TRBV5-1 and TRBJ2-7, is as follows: KAGVTQTPRYLIKTRGQQVTLSCSPISGHRSVSWYQQTPGQGLQFLFEYFSETQRNKGNFPGRFSGRQFSNSRSEMNVSTLELGDSALYLCASSPGQGVSYEQYFGPGTRLTVT.

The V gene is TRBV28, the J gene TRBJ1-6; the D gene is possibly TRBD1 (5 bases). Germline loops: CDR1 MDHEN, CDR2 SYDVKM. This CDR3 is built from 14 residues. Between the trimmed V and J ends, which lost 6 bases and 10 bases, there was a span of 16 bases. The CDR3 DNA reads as TGTGCCAGCAGGGTAGGGGTTTTGAGGTCACCCCTCCACTTT. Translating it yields CASRVGVLRSPLHF.

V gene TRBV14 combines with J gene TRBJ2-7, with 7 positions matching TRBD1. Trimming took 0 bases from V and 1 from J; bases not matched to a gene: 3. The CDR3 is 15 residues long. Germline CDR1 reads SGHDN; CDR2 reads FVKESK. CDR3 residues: CASSQDPQGSYEQYF. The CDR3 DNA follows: TGTGCCAGCAGCCAAGATCCACAGGGGTCCTACGAGCAGTACTTC.

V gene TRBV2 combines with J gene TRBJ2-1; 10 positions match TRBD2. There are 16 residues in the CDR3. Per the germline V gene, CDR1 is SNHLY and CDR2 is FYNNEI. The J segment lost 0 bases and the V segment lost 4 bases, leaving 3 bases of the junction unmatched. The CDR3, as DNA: TGTGCCAGCAGTGGGGCTAGCGGGGGCTCCTACAATGAGCAGTTCTTC. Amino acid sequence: CASSGASGGSYNEQFF.

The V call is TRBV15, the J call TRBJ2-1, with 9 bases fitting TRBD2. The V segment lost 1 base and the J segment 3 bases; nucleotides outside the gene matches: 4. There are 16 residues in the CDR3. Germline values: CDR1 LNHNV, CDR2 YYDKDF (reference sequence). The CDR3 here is CATSRGLSGSYNEQFF. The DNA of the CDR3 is TGTGCCACCAGCAGAGGGCTTAGCGGGAGCTACAATGAGCAGTTCTTC. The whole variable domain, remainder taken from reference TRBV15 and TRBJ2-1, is DAMVIQNPRYQVTQFGKPVTLSCSQTLNHNVMYWYQQKSSQAPKLLFHYYDKDFNNEADTPDNFQSRRPNTSFCFLDIRSPGLGDTAMYLCATSRGLSGSYNEQFFGPGTRLTVL.

This CDR3 reads CASMTLVLGDEQFF. DNA for the CDR3: TGCGCCAGCATGACACTAGTGTTAGGGGATGAGCAGTTCTTC. The chain uses TRBV10-2 and TRBJ2-1; perhaps D is TRBD1 or TRBD2 (5 bases each). V dropped 7 bases and J dropped 8 bases, with 18 bases sitting between them. The CDR3 is made up of 14 amino acids. CDR1 WSHSY and CDR2 SAAADI come from the germline V gene.

CDR3 nucleotides: TGTGCCAGCAGCCTAACAACCGGACTCTATGGCTACACCTTC. As protein: CASSLTTGLYGYTF. The chain joins TRBV6-5 to TRBJ1-2; D call uncertain. Trimming removed 6 bases at V and 4 bases at J, with 15 bases between. Germline V CDR1 and CDR2: MNHEY, SVGAGI. The CDR3 length is 14 residues.

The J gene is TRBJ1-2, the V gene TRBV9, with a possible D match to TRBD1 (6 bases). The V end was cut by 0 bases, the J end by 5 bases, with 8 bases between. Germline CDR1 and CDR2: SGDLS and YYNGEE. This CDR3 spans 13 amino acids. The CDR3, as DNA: TGTGCCAGCAGCGTAGAACAGGGTTATGGCTACACCTTC. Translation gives CASSVEQGYGYTF. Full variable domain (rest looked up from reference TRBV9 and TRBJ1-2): DSGVTQTPKHLITATGQRVTLRCSPRSGDLSVYWYQQSLDQGLQFLIQYYNGEERAKGNILERFSAQQFPDLHSELNLSSLELGDSALYFCASSVEQGYGYTFGSGTRLTVV.

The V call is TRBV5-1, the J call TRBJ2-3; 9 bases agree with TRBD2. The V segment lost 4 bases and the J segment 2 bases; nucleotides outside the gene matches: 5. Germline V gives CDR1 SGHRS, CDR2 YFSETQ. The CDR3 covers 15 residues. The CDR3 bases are TGCGCCAGCAGCCTGGGACTAGCCCACACAGATACGCAGTATTTT. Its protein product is CASSLGLAHTDTQYF.

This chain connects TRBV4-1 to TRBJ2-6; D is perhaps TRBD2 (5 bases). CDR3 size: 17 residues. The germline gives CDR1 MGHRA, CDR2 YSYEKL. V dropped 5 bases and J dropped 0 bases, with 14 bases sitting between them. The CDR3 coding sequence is TGCGCCAGCAGCTATAGCGAAGGAGGCTCTGGGGCCAACGTCCTGACTTTC. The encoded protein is CASSYSEGGSGANVLTF.

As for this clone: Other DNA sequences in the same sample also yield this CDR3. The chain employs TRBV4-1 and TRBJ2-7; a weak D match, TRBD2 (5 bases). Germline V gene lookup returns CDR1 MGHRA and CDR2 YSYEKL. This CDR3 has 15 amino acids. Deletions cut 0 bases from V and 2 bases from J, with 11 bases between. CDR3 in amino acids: CASSQETGLTYEQYF. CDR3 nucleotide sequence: TGCGCCAGCAGCCAAGAGACGGGGTTAACCTACGAGCAGTACTTC.

CDR3 amino acids: CASSFTGGSQPQHF. CDR3 DNA: TGTGCCAGCAGTTTTACAGGGGGAAGTCAGCCCCAGCATTTT. This chain joins TRBV27 and TRBJ1-5; 8 bases line up with TRBD1. The CDR3 loop spans 14 amino acids. The germline gives CDR1 MNHEY, CDR2 SMNVEV (reference sequence). V shed 3 bases, J shed 6 bases, and the junction held 4 bases outside the gene matches.